A single sample gave rise to the 14 T cell receptor beta chains below, sequenced in a study of Ad26.COV2.S vaccination and SARS-CoV-2 variants. This table comes from immunoSEQ multiplex PCR, and its TCRdb copy is limited to in-frame clones, with some not included. The data contain hundreds of thousands of clones, 80% to 95% of them singletons. Documented treatment: 15 to 20 received Ad26.COV2.S at low or high dose, single or two shots; roughly five received placebo; per-sample allocation not given. Vaccine and placebo recipients were sampled on day 63 after the first injection. The sample was peripheral blood, taken in a trial of Ad26.COV2.S vaccine versus placebo. These receptors were taken from a person between 18 and 60 years old who received the Ad26.COV2.S COVID-19 vaccine or a placebo.

CDR3 loop: CASSLAGTFNEKLFF. CDR3 nucleotides: TGCGCCAGCAGCTTGGCCGGGACTTTCAATGAAAAACTGTTTTTT. V gene TRBV5-1 combines with J gene TRBJ1-4; maybe TRBD1 (5 bases). CDR3 length: 15 amino acids. Trimming stripped 0 bases from V and 5 bases from J, with 11 bases between. CDR1 and CDR2 (germline): SGHRS, YFSETQ.

The chain carries TRBV19 and TRBJ2-4, with 7 nucleotides matching TRBD1. The CDR3 extends over 16 amino acids. With V trimmed by 5 bases and J by 0 bases, 7 bases remained unmatched. The germline V gene encodes CDR1 LNHDA and CDR2 SQIVND (reference sequence). CDR3 sequence: CASSPGTAIAKNIQYF. The CDR3 DNA reads TGTGCCAGTAGTCCGGGGACAGCGATAGCCAAAAACATTCAGTACTTC.

The CDR3 coding sequence is TGTGCCAGCAGCTTAGAGAGCTCCTATAATTCACCCCTCCACTTT. It yields the protein CASSLESSYNSPLHF. V and J are TRBV7-9 and TRBJ1-6, with D hard to call. Germline CDR1 SEHNR, CDR2 FQNEAQ (reference sequence). CDR3 size: 15 residues. V shed 1 base and J shed 0 bases, with 4 bases lying between them.

The chain carries TRBV7-9 and TRBJ2-1, with D possibly TRBD1 on 5 matching bases. Looked up from germline, CDR1 is SEHNR and CDR2 is FQNEAQ (reference sequence). V was pared by 0 bases and J by 10 bases, with 7 bases between. The CDR3 covers 12 residues. CDR3 DNA sequence: TGTGCCAGCAGCTTAGCGGGGCCAGAGCAGTTCTTC. Encoded protein: CASSLAGPEQFF.

The chain carries TRBV7-9 and TRBJ1-3; D ambiguous. The ends were cut back, 1 base at V and 0 bases at J, with 7 bases in the middle. There are 15 residues in the CDR3. Germline assignment: CDR1 SEHNR and CDR2 FQNEAQ (reference sequence). CDR3 sequence: CASSLVINSGNTIYF. CDR3 nucleotide sequence: TGTGCCAGCAGCTTAGTGATAAACTCTGGAAACACCATATATTTT.

The chain has TRBV7-2 and TRBJ2-5, with 9 nucleotides matching TRBD2. The germline gives CDR1 SGHTA, CDR2 FQGNSA. CDR3 size: 14 residues. V dropped 6 bases and J dropped 3; count of bases not matched to a gene: 5. CDR3 nucleotide sequence: TGTGCCAGCAGATACCTAGCGGGAAAAGAGACCCAGTACTTC. Encoded protein: CASRYLAGKETQYF.

The rearrangement uses TRBV5-4 and TRBJ2-3, with D possibly being TRBD2 (5 bases). Germline V CDR1 and CDR2: SGHNT, YYREEE (reference sequence). V was cut by 4 bases and J by 2 bases, with 17 bases left in between. This CDR3 region has 16 residues. This CDR3 reads CASSPPRGHNTDTQYF. The CDR3 DNA reads as TGTGCCAGCAGCCCTCCTCGGGGTCACAACACAGATACGCAGTATTTT.

V is TRBV20-1 and J is TRBJ2-3, with TRBD2 matching over 10 bases. The CDR3 is 15 residues long. Germline V gives CDR1 DFQATT, CDR2 SNEGSKA (reference sequence). Trimming cost V 3 bases and J 6 bases; bases outside gene matches: 9. The CDR3 loop is CSASPIAGGGDTQYF. The CDR3 DNA follows: TGCAGTGCTAGTCCGATAGCGGGAGGAGGGGATACGCAGTATTTT.

V usage is TRBV29-1 and J usage is TRBJ1-2, with 9 bases fitting TRBD1. Germline V gene lookup returns CDR1 SQVTM and CDR2 ANQGSEA. This CDR3 is built from 14 residues. J gave up 3 bases and V 3 bases, and 5 bases lay outside the gene matches. CDR3 DNA sequence: TGCAGCGTTGAGGGACAGGGTGGGGACTATGGCTACACCTTC. This translates into CSVEGQGGDYGYTF.

This clone was seen once. The chain joins TRBV5-5 to TRBJ2-1; 13 bases fit TRBD2. CDR1 and CDR2 from the germline V gene are SGHKS and YYEKEE (reference sequence). The CDR3 is made up of 18 amino acids. The ends lost 3 bases at V and 6 bases at J; junction bases unmatched: 12. CDR3 region: CASSSVPGLAGPRNEQFF. The CDR3 nucleotides are TGTGCCAGCAGCTCTGTCCCGGGACTAGCGGGGCCACGCAATGAGCAGTTCTTC. Using reference TRBV5-5 and TRBJ2-1 for the parts outside the CDR3, the full variable domain is DAGVTQSPTHLIKTRGQQVTLRCSPISGHKSVSWYQQVLGQGPQFIFQYYEKEERGRGNFPDRFSARQFPNYSSELNVNALLLGDSALYLCASSSVPGLAGPRNEQFFGPGTRLTVL.

The V gene is TRBV10-3, the J gene TRBJ2-3; D might be TRBD1 (6 bases). Germline CDR1 ENHRY, CDR2 SYGVKD. V lost 2 bases to trimming and J lost 4 bases, with 13 bases between them. This CDR3 is built from 15 residues. Written as DNA, the CDR3 is TGTGCCATCAGTGAGGGGACACTTGGGGCAGATACGCAGTATTTT. Translating gives CAISEGTLGADTQYF.

The genes are TRBV10-1 and TRBJ2-1; 10 positions match TRBD2. CDR3 size: 16 residues. With 9 bases clipped from V and 0 bases from J, the junction kept 8 bases outside the gene matches. Germline assignment: CDR1 WNHNN and CDR2 SYGVQD (reference sequence). CDR3 in amino acids: CARTQREGSSYNEQFF. DNA for the CDR3: TGCGCCAGAACTCAGCGGGAGGGGAGCTCCTACAATGAGCAGTTCTTC.

This chain joins TRBV5-1 and TRBJ1-1; D is uncertain. Germline values: CDR1 SGHRS, CDR2 YFSETQ. Trimming cost V 3 bases and J 3 bases, with 9 bases left between them. The CDR3 loop spans 13 amino acids. DNA of the CDR3: TGCGCCAGCAGCTCCGGGATCTACACTGAAGCTTTCTTT. It is translated as CASSSGIYTEAFF.

The V and J genes are TRBV29-1 and TRBJ2-7; TRBD1 aligns across 10 bases. V was pared by 2 bases and J by 4 bases, with 14 bases of the junction left unmatched. Germline CDR1 and CDR2: SQVTM and ANQGSEA. The CDR3 covers 17 residues. The CDR3 protein is CSVESRLAGQGSYEQYF. The CDR3 nucleotides read TGCAGCGTTGAATCGCGCCTGGCGGGACAGGGGTCATACGAGCAGTACTTC.